This T cell receptor (beta chain) emerged from a study of metastatic and nonmetastatic thyroid tumors. The wider study: Peripheral blood and tumor or nodule samples from malignant and benign thyroid patients were compared.

Regarding the study as a whole: Malignant tumors reportedly showed significantly higher TCR beta diversity than benign nodules in both blood and tumor.

In the original processing: It was from CDR3 differences across clinicopathological groups that a distant-metastasis classifier for papillary thyroid cancer was built. Using MiXCR, TCRdb reanalyzed the PCR reads. TCRdb, rather than the study authors, made the V and J calls. This table holds approximately 30,000 clones, approximately 17% found once. This CDR3 has 12 amino acids. Germline V gives CDR1 DFQATT, CDR2 SNEGSKA (reference sequence). Trimming left V 3 bases short and J 8 bases short, with 14 bases between. This clone came up many times. Its antigen is unknown. Until they underwent thyroid surgery, no patient had received any treatment.

The chain has TRBV20-1 and TRBJ2-7, with TRBD1 as a possible D gene (6 bases). The TCR was taken from a female donor with papillary thyroid cancer or a benign thyroid nodule (not recorded which). Some clones in this sample may be carry-over from other donors' samples. Material for sequencing was blood. CDR3 coding DNA: TGCAGTGCTAGTCTAGGTGGACAGAAGCAGTACTTC. It translates to CSASLGGQKQYF.